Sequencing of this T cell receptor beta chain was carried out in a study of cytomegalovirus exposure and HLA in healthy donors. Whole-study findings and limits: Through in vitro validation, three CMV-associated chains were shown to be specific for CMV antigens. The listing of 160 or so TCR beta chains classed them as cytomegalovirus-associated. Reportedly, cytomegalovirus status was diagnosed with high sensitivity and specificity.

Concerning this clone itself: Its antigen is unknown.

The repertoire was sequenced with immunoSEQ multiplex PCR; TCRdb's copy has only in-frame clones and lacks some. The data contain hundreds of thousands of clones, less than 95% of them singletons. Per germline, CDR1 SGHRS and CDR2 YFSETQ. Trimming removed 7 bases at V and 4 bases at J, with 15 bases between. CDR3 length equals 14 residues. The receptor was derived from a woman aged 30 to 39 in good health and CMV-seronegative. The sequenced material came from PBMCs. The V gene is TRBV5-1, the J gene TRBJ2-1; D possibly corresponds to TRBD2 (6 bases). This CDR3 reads CASGRTSPYNEQFF. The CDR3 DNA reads TGCGCCAGCGGGAGGACCAGTCCATACAATGAGCAGTTCTTC.